Following are 30 T cell receptor beta chains from one sample sequenced in a study of cytotoxic CD8 clonotypes in ibrutinib-treated CLL. The data were produced by immunoSEQ multiplex PCR, yet TCRdb's version contains in-frame clones alone and is incomplete. The sample includes about 200,000 clones, about two thirds of them seen just once. The source was PBMCs, collected after 24 months of ibrutinib treatment. The receptors stem from a human donor with chronic lymphocytic leukemia.

The chain employs TRBV23-1 and TRBJ1-1; D ambiguous. TRBV23-1 is an open reading frame whose function is uncertain. V was cut by 0 bases and J by 1 base, with 15 bases left in between. The CDR3 consists of 17 residues. The CDR3 nucleotides are TGCGCCAGCAGTCAATCTCAAACAGAAAAAACGAACACTGAAGCTTTCTTT. This translates into CASSQSQTEKTNTEAFF.

This chain links TRBV6-1 with TRBJ2-1, with 8 positions matching TRBD2. Per the germline V gene, CDR1 is MNHNS and CDR2 is SASEGT. The trim removed 10 bases at V and 8 bases at J, leaving 10 bases unmatched. This CDR3 is 13 amino acids long. CDR3 nucleotide sequence: TGTGCCACAAGGACTAGCCCGTTTGATGAGCAGTTCTTC. Translating it yields CATRTSPFDEQFF.

V and J are TRBV19 and TRBJ2-1, with 10 bases identical to TRBD2. Looked up from germline, CDR1 is LNHDA and CDR2 is SQIVND (reference sequence). Trimming at V came to 8 bases and at J to 7 bases, leaving 8 bases not matched to a gene. This CDR3 is 14 amino acids long. The CDR3 coding sequence is TGTGCCAGTGTGGATCTAGCGGGAGAGAATGAGCAGTTCTTC. Translating it yields CASVDLAGENEQFF.

This sequence joins TRBV7-2 and TRBJ2-7; the D gene is possibly TRBD2 (6 bases). There are 14 residues in the CDR3. CDR1 and CDR2 (germline): SGHTA, FQGNSA. V lost 4 bases and J lost 2, with 12 bases in between. The CDR3 sequence is CASSSGTGPYEQYF. The CDR3, as DNA: TGTGCCAGCAGCTCGGGGACTGGGCCCTACGAGCAGTACTTC. Variable domain in full (rest from reference TRBV7-2 and TRBJ2-7): GAGVSQSPSNKVTEKGKDVELRCDPISGHTALYWYRQSLGQGLEFLIYFQGNSAPDKSGLPSDRFSAERTGGSVSTLTIQRTQQEDSAVYLCASSSGTGPYEQYFGPGTRLTVT.

The chain carries TRBV27 and TRBJ2-6; D gene uncertain. This CDR3 spans 13 amino acids. Germline CDR1 reads MNHEY; CDR2 reads SMNVEV (reference sequence). V was clipped by 3 bases and J by 1 base, with 1 base between them. The CDR3, as DNA: TGTGCCAGCAGTTTTTCTGGGGCCAACGTCCTGACTTTC. It translates to CASSFSGANVLTF.

The V call is TRBV29-1, the J call TRBJ2-7; 8 bases align to TRBD2. Trimming cost V 0 bases and J 5 bases; bases outside gene matches: 12. CDR1 is SQVTM, CDR2 ANQGSEA, per germline. The CDR3 is made up of 16 amino acids. The CDR3 protein is CSVEDPSSGIVHEQYF. The DNA of the CDR3 is TGCAGCGTTGAAGATCCGAGTAGCGGGATTGTCCACGAGCAGTACTTC.

The chain recombines TRBV9 with TRBJ2-1; D call uncertain. The CDR3 totals 12 residues. The germline CDR1 and CDR2 sequences are SGDLS and YYNGEE. Trimming removed 5 bases from V and 7 bases from J, with 10 bases in between. CDR3 in amino acids: CASSRPGNEQFF. CDR3 nucleotides: TGTGCCAGCAGTAGGCCTGGGAATGAGCAGTTCTTC.

The chain couples TRBV7-6 to TRBJ1-1; perhaps TRBD1 as D (6 bases). There are 12 residues in the CDR3. Germline CDR1 and CDR2: SGHVS and FNYEAQ. V lost 4 bases and J 8 bases, leaving 11 bases between the germline ends. CDR3 sequence reads: CASSSGQTEAFF. The CDR3 DNA follows: TGTGCCAGCAGCTCCGGACAGACCGAAGCTTTCTTT.

This chain uses TRBV6-5 with TRBJ1-5, with D unresolved. V was clipped by 2 bases and J by 4 bases, with 6 bases between them. The CDR3 sequence is 13 residues long. Germline lookup yields CDR1 MNHEY and CDR2 SVGAGI. Here the CDR3 DNA reads TGTGCCAGCAGTTACGACGGGAATCAGCCCCAGCATTTT. As protein: CASSYDGNQPQHF.

This clone was seen a handful of times. V and J are TRBV2 and TRBJ1-1, with D uncertain. Germline CDR1 reads SNHLY; CDR2 reads FYNNEI. This CDR3 comprises 14 residues. The V and J ends lost 7 bases and 0 bases respectively, with 12 bases between them. The CDR3: CASTTAAMNTEAFF. CDR3 nucleotide sequence: TGTGCCAGCACGACGGCGGCCATGAACACTGAAGCTTTCTTT.

This rearrangement joins TRBV27 to TRBJ1-2; D may be TRBD1 (5 bases). There are 14 residues in the CDR3. Germline assignment: CDR1 MNHEY and CDR2 SMNVEV (reference sequence). V was pared by 6 bases and J by 1 base, with 12 bases between. Here the CDR3 reads CASRDGDVNYGYTF. As DNA, the CDR3 is TGTGCCAGCAGGGACGGGGACGTTAACTATGGCTACACCTTC.

This chain uses TRBV6-5 with TRBJ1-2; a weak D match, TRBD1 (5 bases). Germline V gives CDR1 MNHEY, CDR2 SVGAGI. Trimming left V 2 bases short and J 6 bases short, with 19 bases between. The CDR3 has 16 residues. The CDR3, as DNA: TGTGCCAGCAGTTACGAAGTCGCCCATCGGGGCCATGGCTACACCTTC. The encoded protein is CASSYEVAHRGHGYTF.

In the case of this clone: The junction and the germline gene differ at one end; a read error may be behind it. This chain links TRBV7-7 with TRBJ2-7; perhaps TRBD1 as D (6 bases). Germline CDR1 SSHAT, CDR2 FNYEAQ (reference sequence). CDR3 size: 13 residues. The CDR3 coding sequence is TGTGCTAGCAGCTTATCAGGGGCGGGCGAGCAGTACTTC. It codes for CASSLSGAGEQYF.

This clone was seen a few times. The chain couples TRBV7-3 to TRBJ1-1, with no clear D. Trimming left V 6 bases short and J 7 bases short, with 9 bases between. The length of the CDR3 is 11 residues. Germline loops: CDR1 SGHTA, CDR2 FQGTGA. The CDR3 bases are TGTGCCAGCAGAAATAACTATGAAGCTTTCTTT. Amino acids: CASRNNYEAFF.

The rearrangement uses TRBV5-1 and TRBJ2-2; D gene ambiguous. The germline V and J ends were trimmed by 3 bases and 4 bases, with 10 bases remaining between them. In germline, CDR1 is SGHRS, CDR2 YFSETQ. The length of the CDR3 is 14 residues. CDR3 sequence: CASSSIPGTGELFF. CDR3 DNA sequence: TGCGCCAGCAGCTCCATTCCCGGCACCGGGGAGCTGTTTTTT.

In its sample, this clone was seen a few times. The rearrangement links TRBV5-1 to TRBJ1-2, with D hard to call. CDR1 and CDR2 (germline): SGHRS, YFSETQ. V lost 4 bases to trimming and J lost 8 bases, with 15 bases between them. This CDR3 spans 13 amino acids. The CDR3 protein is CASSLDLGEGYTF. The CDR3 region has the DNA TGCGCCAGCAGCCTTGACCTCGGGGAGGGCTACACCTTC.

The rearrangement joins TRBV9 to TRBJ1-2; TRBD1 might be the D (5 bases). The CDR3 runs to 11 residues. V was pared by 5 bases and J by 3 bases, with 5 bases between. Germline V gene lookup returns CDR1 SGDLS and CDR2 YYNGEE. Written as DNA, the CDR3 is TGTGCCAGCAGAGGGGACTATGGCTACACCTTC. This sequence encodes CASRGDYGYTF.

A single count supports this clone. The rearrangement links TRBV18 to TRBJ2-3; D is possibly TRBD1 (5 bases). V was cut by 3 bases and J by 0 bases, with 7 bases left in between. The CDR3 has 14 amino acids. The germline V gene has CDR1 KGHSH and CDR2 LQKENI. The CDR3 region is CASSPDISTDTQYF. Written as DNA, the CDR3 is TGTGCCAGCTCACCGGACATTAGCACAGATACGCAGTATTTT. The entire variable domain, with the rest obtained from reference TRBV18 and TRBJ2-3, is as follows: NAGVMQNPRHLVRRRGQEARLRCSPMKGHSHVYWYRQLPEEGLKFMVYLQKENIIDESGMPKERFSAEFPKEGPSILRIQQVVRGDSAAYFCASSPDISTDTQYFGPGTRLTVL.

V is TRBV2 and J is TRBJ1-3; D is uncertain. Trimming pared 7 bases from V and 3 bases from J, leaving 10 bases between. The CDR3 extends over 13 amino acids. Germline lookup yields CDR1 SNHLY and CDR2 FYNNEI. CDR3 protein: CASMRGFGNTIYF. CDR3 nucleotide sequence: TGTGCCAGCATGAGAGGGTTTGGAAACACCATATATTTT.

The J gene is TRBJ2-7, the V gene TRBV4-2, with D perhaps TRBD1 (6 bases). Germline loops: CDR1 LGHNA, CDR2 YNFKEQ. The V end was cut by 1 base, the J end by 3 bases, with 10 bases between. This CDR3 has 14 amino acids. The CDR3 sequence is CASSQGNRDYEQYF. The DNA of the CDR3 is TGTGCCAGCAGCCAAGGGAACAGGGACTACGAGCAGTACTTC.

The rearrangement uses TRBV15 and TRBJ2-7; the match to TRBD1 covers 7 bases. With V trimmed by 6 bases and J by 3 bases, 2 bases remained unmatched. The CDR3 spans 12 residues. The germline gives CDR1 LNHNV, CDR2 YYDKDF (reference sequence). The CDR3 is CATRGTDYEQYF. DNA for the CDR3: TGTGCCACCAGAGGGACAGACTACGAGCAGTACTTC.

The chain uses TRBV6-4 and TRBJ1-3; 9 positions match TRBD1. The junction had 3 bases not matched to a gene; V was cut back by 4 bases and J by 2 bases. The CDR3 extends over 15 amino acids. Germline CDR1 is MRHNA and CDR2 is SNTAGT. CDR3 sequence: CASSAQGAPGNTIYF. The CDR3 bases are TGTGCCAGCAGTGCACAGGGGGCCCCTGGAAACACCATATATTTT.

This chain joins TRBV6-6 and TRBJ2-5, with a tentative D call TRBD2 (6 bases). The CDR3 totals 15 residues. V was cut by 2 bases and J by 2 bases, with 12 bases left in between. Germline CDR1 is MNHNY and CDR2 is SVGAGI (reference sequence). Written as DNA, the CDR3 is TGTGCCAGCAGTTACGCGCGGGACTCTCAAGAGACCCAGTACTTC. Protein sequence: CASSYARDSQETQYF.

This chain uses TRBV5-8 with TRBJ1-3, with 8 nucleotides matching TRBD1. CDR1 and CDR2 from the germline V gene are SGHTS and YDEGEE. V was pared by 2 bases and J by 2 bases, with 6 bases of the junction left unmatched. The CDR3 is 16 residues long. The CDR3 region is CASSLGDRTPGNTIYF. CDR3 bases: TGTGCCAGCAGCTTAGGGGACAGGACGCCTGGAAACACCATATATTTT.

The rearrangement joins TRBV6-1 to TRBJ1-2; D not certain. This CDR3 has 15 residues. V gave up 4 bases and J gave up 2 bases, with 14 bases separating them. CDR1 is MNHNS, CDR2 SASEGT, per germline. The CDR3 DNA follows: TGTGCCAGCAGTGTCCTTTATGGCAGCAACTATGGCTACACCTTC. Translation gives CASSVLYGSNYGYTF.

The chain links TRBV30 to TRBJ1-2; 10 nucleotides match TRBD1. There are 12 residues in the CDR3. The ends lost 8 bases at V and 4 bases at J; junction bases unmatched: 4. Germline V gene data show CDR1 as GTSNPN and CDR2 as SVGIG (reference sequence). CDR3 bases: TGTGCCGGGGGACAGGGGATCTATGGCTACACCTTC. Translation gives CAGGQGIYGYTF. Full variable domain (remainder filled in from reference TRBV30 and TRBJ1-2): SQTIHQWPATLVQPVGSPLSLECTVEGTSNPNLYWYRQAAGRGLQLLFYSVGIGQISSEVPQNLSASRPQDRQFILSSKKLLLSDSGFYLCAGGQGIYGYTFGSGTRLTVV.

The chain links TRBV19 to TRBJ2-7, with 7 bases fitting TRBD2. Germline CDR1 and CDR2: LNHDA and SQIVND (reference sequence). V trimming: 5 bases; J trimming: 3 bases; junction bases outside the gene matches: 19. The CDR3 is made up of 18 amino acids. For the CDR3, the DNA is TGTGCCAGTAGTCCGGCCTCCGCGGGAGCGGGATTAGTCTACGAGCAGTACTTC. It encodes CASSPASAGAGLVYEQYF.

This clone has more than one count but fewer than ten. CDR3 nucleotides: TGTGCCAGCAGTGAAAACAGGGGGCGAGGACAGCCCCAGCATTTT. This codes for CASSENRGRGQPQHF. V usage is TRBV6-1 and J usage is TRBJ1-5; 9 positions match TRBD1. J was trimmed by 7 bases and V by 2 bases; bases with no gene match: 6. The germline gives CDR1 MNHNS, CDR2 SASEGT. The CDR3 has 15 amino acids.

The V call is TRBV29-1, the J call TRBJ2-1, with 10 bases aligning to TRBD1. CDR3 length equals 11 residues. With 7 bases clipped from V and 10 bases from J, the junction kept 4 bases outside the gene matches. In germline, CDR1 is SQVTM, CDR2 ANQGSEA. CDR3 DNA: TGCAGCGGCCAGACAGGGGGCGAGCAGTTCTTC. This codes for CSGQTGGEQFF.

This clone was counted only a few times. This rearrangement joins TRBV7-3 to TRBJ2-2; D remains ambiguous. The length of the CDR3 is 12 residues. Germline-derived CDR1 and CDR2 are SGHTA and FQGTGA. Trimming left V 11 bases short and J 3 bases short, with 10 bases between. CDR3 protein: CAVPLHTGELFF. The CDR3 DNA reads as TGTGCCGTACCCCTGCACACCGGGGAGCTGTTTTTT.